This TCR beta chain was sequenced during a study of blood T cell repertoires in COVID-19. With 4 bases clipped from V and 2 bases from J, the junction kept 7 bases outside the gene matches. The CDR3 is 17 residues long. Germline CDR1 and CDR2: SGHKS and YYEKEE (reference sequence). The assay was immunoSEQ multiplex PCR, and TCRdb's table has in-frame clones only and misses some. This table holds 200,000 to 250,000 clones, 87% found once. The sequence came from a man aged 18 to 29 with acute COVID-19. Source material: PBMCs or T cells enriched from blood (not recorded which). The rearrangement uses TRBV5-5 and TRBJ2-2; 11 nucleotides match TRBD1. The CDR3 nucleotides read TGTGCCAGCAGCCTATGGACAGGGGGCGATAACACCGGGGAGCTGTTTTTT. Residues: CASSLWTGGDNTGELFF.